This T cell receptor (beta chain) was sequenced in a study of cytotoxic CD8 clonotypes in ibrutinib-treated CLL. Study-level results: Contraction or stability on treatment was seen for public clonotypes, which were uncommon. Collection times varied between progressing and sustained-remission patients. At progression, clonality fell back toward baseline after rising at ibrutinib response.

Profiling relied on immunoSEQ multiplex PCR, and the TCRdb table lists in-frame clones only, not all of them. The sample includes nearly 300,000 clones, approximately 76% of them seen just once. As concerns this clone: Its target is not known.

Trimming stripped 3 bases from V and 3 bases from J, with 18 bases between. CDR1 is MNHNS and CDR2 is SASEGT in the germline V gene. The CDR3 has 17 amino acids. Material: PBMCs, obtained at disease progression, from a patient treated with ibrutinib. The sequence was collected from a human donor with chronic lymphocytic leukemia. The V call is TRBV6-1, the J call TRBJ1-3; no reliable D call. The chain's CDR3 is CASSDHPLGGSGNTIYF. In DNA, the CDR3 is TGTGCCAGCAGTGATCATCCTCTGGGAGGGAGTGGAAACACCATATATTTT.